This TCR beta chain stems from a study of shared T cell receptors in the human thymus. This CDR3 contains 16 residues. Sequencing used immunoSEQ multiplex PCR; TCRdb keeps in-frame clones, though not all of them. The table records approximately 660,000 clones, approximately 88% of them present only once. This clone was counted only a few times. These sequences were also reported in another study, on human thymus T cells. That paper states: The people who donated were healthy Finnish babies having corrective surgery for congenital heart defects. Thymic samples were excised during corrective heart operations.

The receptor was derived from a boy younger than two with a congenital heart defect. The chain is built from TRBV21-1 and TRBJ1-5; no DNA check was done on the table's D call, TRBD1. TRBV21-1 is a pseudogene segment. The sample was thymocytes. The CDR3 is CASSTRDRSYYQPQHF. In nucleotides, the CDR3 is TGTGCCAGCAGCACCCGAGACAGGAGCTACTATCAGCCCCAGCATTTT.